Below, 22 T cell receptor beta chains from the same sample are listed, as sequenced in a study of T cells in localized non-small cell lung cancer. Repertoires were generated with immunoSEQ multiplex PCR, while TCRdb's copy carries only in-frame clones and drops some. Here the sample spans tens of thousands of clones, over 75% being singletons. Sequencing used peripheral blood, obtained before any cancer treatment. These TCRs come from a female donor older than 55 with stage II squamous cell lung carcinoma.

The CDR3 nucleotides are TGTGCCAGCAGCTTATTGCGATCTGGAAACACCATATATTTT. As protein: CASSLLRSGNTIYF. The chain has TRBV7-2 and TRBJ1-3, with D hard to call. V was clipped by 2 bases and J by 1 base, with 6 bases between them. The CDR3 runs to 14 residues. Germline CDR1 and CDR2: SGHTA and FQGNSA.

CDR3 loop: CASSKLDRGGSETQYF. The CDR3 nucleotides are TGTGCCAGCAGCAAGTTGGACAGGGGAGGCAGTGAGACCCAGTACTTC. This chain joins TRBV5-5 and TRBJ2-5; TRBD1 matches 9 bases. V gave up 4 bases and J gave up 5 bases; unmatched junction bases: 12. The CDR3 consists of 16 residues. CDR1 and CDR2 from the germline V gene are SGHKS and YYEKEE (reference sequence).

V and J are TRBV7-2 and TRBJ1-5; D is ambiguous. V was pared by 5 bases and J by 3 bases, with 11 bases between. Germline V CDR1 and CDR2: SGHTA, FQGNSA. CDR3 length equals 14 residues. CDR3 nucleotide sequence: TGTGCCAGCAGCCCCTACACGGACAATCAGCCCCAGCATTTT. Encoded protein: CASSPYTDNQPQHF.

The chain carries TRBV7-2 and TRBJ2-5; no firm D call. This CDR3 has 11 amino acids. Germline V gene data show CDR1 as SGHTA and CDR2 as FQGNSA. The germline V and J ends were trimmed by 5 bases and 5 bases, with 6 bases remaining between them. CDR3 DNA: TGTGCCAGCAGCACGTGGGAGACCCAGTACTTC. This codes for CASSTWETQYF. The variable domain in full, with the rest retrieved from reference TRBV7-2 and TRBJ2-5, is GAGVSQSPSNKVTEKGKDVELRCDPISGHTALYWYRQSLGQGLEFLIYFQGNSAPDKSGLPSDRFSAERTGGSVSTLTIQRTQQEDSAVYLCASSTWETQYFGPGTRLLVL.

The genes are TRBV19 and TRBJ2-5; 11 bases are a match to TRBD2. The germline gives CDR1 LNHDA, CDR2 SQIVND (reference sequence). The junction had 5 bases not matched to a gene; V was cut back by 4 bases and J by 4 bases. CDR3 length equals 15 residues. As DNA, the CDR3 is TGTGCCAGTAGTACCGGGGGACTAGCGGCAGAGACCCAGTACTTC. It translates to CASSTGGLAAETQYF.

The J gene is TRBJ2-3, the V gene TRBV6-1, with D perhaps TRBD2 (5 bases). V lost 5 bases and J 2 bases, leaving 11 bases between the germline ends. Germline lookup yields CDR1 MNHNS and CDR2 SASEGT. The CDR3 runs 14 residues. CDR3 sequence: CASSRSVPTDTQYF. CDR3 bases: TGTGCCAGCAGTCGTAGCGTACCCACAGATACGCAGTATTTT.

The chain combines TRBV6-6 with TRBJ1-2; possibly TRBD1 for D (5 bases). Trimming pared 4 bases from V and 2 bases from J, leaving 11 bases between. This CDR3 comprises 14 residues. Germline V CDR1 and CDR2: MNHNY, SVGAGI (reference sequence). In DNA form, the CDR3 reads TGTGCCAGCAGTTTATCGGGGACCAACTATGGCTACACCTTC. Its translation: CASSLSGTNYGYTF.

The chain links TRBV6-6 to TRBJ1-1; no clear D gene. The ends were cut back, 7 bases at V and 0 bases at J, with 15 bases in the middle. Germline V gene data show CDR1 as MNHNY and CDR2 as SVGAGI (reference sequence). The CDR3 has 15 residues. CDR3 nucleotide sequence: TGTGCCAGCACGGCGCAGTCGAAGATGAACACTGAAGCTTTCTTT. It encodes CASTAQSKMNTEAFF.

The CDR3 here is CASSVDRGDEQFF. CDR3 nucleotide sequence: TGTGCCAGCAGCGTCGACAGGGGGGATGAGCAGTTCTTC. This chain connects TRBV7-2 to TRBJ2-1; 9 positions match TRBD1. J was trimmed by 8 bases and V by 5 bases; bases with no gene match: 4. Germline values: CDR1 SGHTA, CDR2 FQGNSA. This CDR3 region has 13 residues.

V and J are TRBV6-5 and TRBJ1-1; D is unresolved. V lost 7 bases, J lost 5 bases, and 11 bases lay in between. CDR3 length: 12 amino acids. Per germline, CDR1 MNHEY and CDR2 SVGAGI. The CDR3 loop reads CASKDSGTEAFF. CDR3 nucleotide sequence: TGTGCCAGCAAAGACTCGGGGACTGAAGCTTTCTTT.

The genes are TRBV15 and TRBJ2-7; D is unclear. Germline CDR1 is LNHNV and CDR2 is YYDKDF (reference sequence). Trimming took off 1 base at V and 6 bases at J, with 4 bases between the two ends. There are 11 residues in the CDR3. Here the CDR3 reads CATSRGLEQYF. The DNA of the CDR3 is TGTGCCACCAGCAGAGGTCTCGAGCAGTACTTC.

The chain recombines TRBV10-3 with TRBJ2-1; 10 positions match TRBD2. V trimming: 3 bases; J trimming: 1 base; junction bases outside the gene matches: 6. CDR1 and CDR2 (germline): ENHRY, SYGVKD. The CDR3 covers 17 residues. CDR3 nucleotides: TGTGCCATCAGTGACGCCTTAGCGGGGGGATCCTACAATGAGCAGTTCTTC. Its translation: CAISDALAGGSYNEQFF.

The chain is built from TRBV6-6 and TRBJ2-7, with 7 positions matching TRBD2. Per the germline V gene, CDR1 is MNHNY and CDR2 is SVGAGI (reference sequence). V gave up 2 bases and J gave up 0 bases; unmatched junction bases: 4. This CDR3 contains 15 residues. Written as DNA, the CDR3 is TGTGCCAGCAGTTACGCGCGGGGGAGCTCCTACGAGCAGTACTTC. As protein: CASSYARGSSYEQYF.

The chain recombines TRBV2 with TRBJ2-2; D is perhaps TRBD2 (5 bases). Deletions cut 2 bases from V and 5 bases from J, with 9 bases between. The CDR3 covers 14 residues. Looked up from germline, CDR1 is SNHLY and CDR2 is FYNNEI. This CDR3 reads CASSEWLATGELFF. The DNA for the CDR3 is TGTGCCAGCAGTGAATGGCTAGCAACCGGGGAGCTGTTTTTT.

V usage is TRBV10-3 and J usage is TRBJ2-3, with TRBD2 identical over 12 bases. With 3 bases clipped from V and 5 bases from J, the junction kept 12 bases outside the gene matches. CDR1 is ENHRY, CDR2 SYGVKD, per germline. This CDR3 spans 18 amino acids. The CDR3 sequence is CAISDGLAGGGQKDTQYF. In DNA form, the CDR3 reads TGTGCCATCAGTGATGGTCTAGCGGGGGGGGGTCAAAAAGATACGCAGTATTTT.

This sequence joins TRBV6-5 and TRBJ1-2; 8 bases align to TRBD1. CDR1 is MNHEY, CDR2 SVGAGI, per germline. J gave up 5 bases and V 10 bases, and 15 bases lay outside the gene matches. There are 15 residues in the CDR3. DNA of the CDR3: TGTGCCACCAGGGGTCCCGGACAGGGAGTGTATGGCTACACCTTC. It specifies CATRGPGQGVYGYTF.

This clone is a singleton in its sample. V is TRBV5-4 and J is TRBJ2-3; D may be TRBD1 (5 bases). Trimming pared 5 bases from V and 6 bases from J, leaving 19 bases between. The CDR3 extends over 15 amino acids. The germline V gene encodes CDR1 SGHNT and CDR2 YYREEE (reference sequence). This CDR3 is CASRDGQLVTDTQYF. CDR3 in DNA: TGTGCCAGCAGGGACGGACAACTTGTGACGGATACGCAGTATTTT.

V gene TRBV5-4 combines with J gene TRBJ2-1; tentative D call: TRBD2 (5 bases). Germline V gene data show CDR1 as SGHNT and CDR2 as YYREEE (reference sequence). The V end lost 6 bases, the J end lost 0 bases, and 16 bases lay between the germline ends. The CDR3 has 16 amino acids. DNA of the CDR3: TGTGCCAGCACAAAGGACTCTGGAAGCTCCTACAATGAGCAGTTCTTC. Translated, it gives CASTKDSGSSYNEQFF.

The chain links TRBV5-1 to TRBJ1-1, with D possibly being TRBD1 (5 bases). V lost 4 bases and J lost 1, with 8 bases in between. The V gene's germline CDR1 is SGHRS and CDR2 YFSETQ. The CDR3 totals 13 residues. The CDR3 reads CASSPGGNTEAFF. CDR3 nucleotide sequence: TGCGCCAGCAGCCCCGGGGGGAACACTGAAGCTTTCTTT.

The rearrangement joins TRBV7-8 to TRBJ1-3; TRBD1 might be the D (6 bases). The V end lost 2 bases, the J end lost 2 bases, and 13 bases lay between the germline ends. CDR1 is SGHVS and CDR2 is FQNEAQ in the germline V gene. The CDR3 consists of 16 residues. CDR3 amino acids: CASSLRRTDTGNTIYF. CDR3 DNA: TGTGCCAGCAGCTTACGAAGGACAGATACTGGAAACACCATATATTTT.

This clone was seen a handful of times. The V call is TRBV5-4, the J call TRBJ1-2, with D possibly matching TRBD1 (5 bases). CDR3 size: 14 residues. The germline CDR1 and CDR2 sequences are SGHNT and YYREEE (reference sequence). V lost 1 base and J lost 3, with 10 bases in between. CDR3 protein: CASSLYGGDYGYTF. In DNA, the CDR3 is TGTGCCAGCAGCTTGTATGGGGGGGACTATGGCTACACCTTC. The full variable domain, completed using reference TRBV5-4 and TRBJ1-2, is ETGVTQSPTHLIKTRGQQVTLRCSSQSGHNTVSWYQQALGQGPQFIFQYYREEENGRGNFPPRFSGLQFPNYSSELNVNALELDDSALYLCASSLYGGDYGYTFGSGTRLTVV.

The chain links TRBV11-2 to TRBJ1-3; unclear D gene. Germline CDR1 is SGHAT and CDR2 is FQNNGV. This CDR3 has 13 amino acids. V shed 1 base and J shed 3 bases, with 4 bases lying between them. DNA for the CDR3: TGTGCCAGCAGCTTAGGAATTGGAAACACCATATATTTT. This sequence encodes CASSLGIGNTIYF.